This TCR beta chain was captured by sequencing in a study of cytomegalovirus exposure and HLA in healthy donors. Both 60 Vbeta primers and 13 Jbeta primers went into the PCR. This table comes from immunoSEQ multiplex PCR, and its TCRdb copy is limited to in-frame clones, with some not included. This sample has 95,000 to 150,000 clones, with 15% to 20% found just once. CDR1 is LGHNA and CDR2 is YSLEER in the germline V gene. The CDR3 is 19 amino acids. The V end lost 4 bases, the J end lost 7 bases, and 26 bases lay between the germline ends. Of note for this clone: The antigen remains unidentified.

Study-wide points: Prior analysis indicated that the majority of TCR beta V segments exhibited productivity approximately 87% or approximately 30% of the time. Through in vitro validation, a few CMV-associated chains were shown to be specific for CMV antigens.

The source material was PBMCs. The receptor was isolated from a female donor in good health and CMV-seropositive. This chain uses TRBV4-3 with TRBJ1-6; D gene uncertain. Here the CDR3 DNA reads TGCGCCAGCAGCCGTACGCCGGGCGGGCCGGAGGTCCCGAATTCACCCCTCCACTTT. Translation: CASSRTPGGPEVPNSPLHF.